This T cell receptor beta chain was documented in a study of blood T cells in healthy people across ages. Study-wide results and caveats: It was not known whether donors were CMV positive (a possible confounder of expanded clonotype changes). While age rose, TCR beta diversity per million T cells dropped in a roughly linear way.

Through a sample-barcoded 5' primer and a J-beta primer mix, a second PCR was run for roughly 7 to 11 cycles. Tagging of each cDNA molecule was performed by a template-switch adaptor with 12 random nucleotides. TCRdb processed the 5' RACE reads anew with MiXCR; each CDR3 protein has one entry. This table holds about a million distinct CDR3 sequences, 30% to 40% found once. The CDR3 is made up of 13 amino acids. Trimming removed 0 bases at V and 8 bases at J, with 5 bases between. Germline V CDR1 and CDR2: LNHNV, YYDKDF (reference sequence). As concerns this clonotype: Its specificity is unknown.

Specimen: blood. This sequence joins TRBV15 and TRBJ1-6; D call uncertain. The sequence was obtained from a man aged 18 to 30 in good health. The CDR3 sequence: CATSRDSDSPLHF. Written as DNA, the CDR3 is TGTGCCACCAGCAGAGATTCTGATTCACCCCTCCACTTT.